This passage covers 32 T cell receptor beta chains from one sample sequenced in a study of CD8 T cells in Susac syndrome. Random hexamers served to reverse transcribe roughly 0.45 to 1 ug RNA. One entry per CDR3 protein results from TCRdb running MiXCR on the immunoSEQ multiplex PCR reads. The sample has a few hundred thousand distinct CDR3 sequences, 95% seen once. Sequences were obtained from CD4+ T cells from PBMCs. The origin of the receptors is a human donor with multiple sclerosis.

The rearrangement joins TRBV20-1 to TRBJ2-5; the D gene could be TRBD1 or TRBD2 (5 bases each). Trimming left V 7 bases short and J 0 bases short, with 15 bases between. CDR1 DFQATT and CDR2 SNEGSKA come from the germline V gene (reference sequence). There are 14 residues in the CDR3. The CDR3 reads CSVSAWGHQETQYF. DNA of the CDR3: TGCAGTGTTAGTGCCTGGGGACACCAAGAGACCCAGTACTTC.

V usage is TRBV12-3 or TRBV12-4 and J usage is TRBJ1-2, with D unresolved. Deletions cut 0 bases from V and 4 bases from J, with 15 bases between. The CDR3 is 16 amino acids. CDR3 sequence reads: CASSLAPTGEIYGYTF. The CDR3 region has the DNA TGTGCCAGCAGTTTAGCACCCACCGGAGAGATCTATGGCTACACCTTC.

The rearrangement joins TRBV12-3 or TRBV12-4 to TRBJ1-5, with TRBD1 matching over 9 bases. V dropped 5 bases and J dropped 2; count of bases not matched to a gene: 4. The CDR3 totals 15 residues. The DNA for the CDR3 is TGTGCCAGCAGTGAAAGGACAGGGGGCAATCAGCCCCAGCATTTT. Its translation is CASSERTGGNQPQHF.

The genes are TRBV2 and TRBJ2-5; perhaps TRBD2 as D (6 bases). Germline V gene sequence: CDR1 SNHLY, CDR2 FYNNEI. The V end lost 10 bases, the J end lost 5 bases, and 17 bases lay between the germline ends. CDR3 length: 13 residues. CDR3 DNA: TGTGCCACCCAGACCAGGCTAGCGGAGACCCAGTACTTC. It yields the protein CATQTRLAETQYF.

The rearrangement links TRBV29-1 to TRBJ2-5; D call uncertain. Per germline, CDR1 SQVTM and CDR2 ANQGSEA. Trimming left V 1 base short and J 5 bases short, with 11 bases between. The CDR3 length is 13 residues. CDR3: CSVEAPPRETQYF. CDR3 nucleotide sequence: TGCAGCGTTGAAGCCCCCCCCCGGGAGACCCAGTACTTC.

V usage is TRBV15 and J usage is TRBJ2-2; D may match TRBD1 or TRBD2 (5 bases each). The CDR3 runs to 13 residues. Trimming took 1 base from V and 7 from J, leaving 7 bases between them. Germline lookup yields CDR1 LNHNV and CDR2 YYDKDF (reference sequence). CDR3: CATSRVGVGELFF. CDR3 nucleotides: TGTGCCACCAGCAGAGTGGGGGTCGGGGAGCTGTTTTTT.

The V and J genes are TRBV3-1 and TRBJ2-1; a possible D gene is TRBD2 (5 bases). The CDR3 is 14 amino acids. V lost 3 bases and J 11 bases, leaving 17 bases between the germline ends. CDR1 is LGHDT and CDR2 is YNNKEL in the germline V gene (reference sequence). In DNA, the CDR3 is TGTGCCAGCAGCCAGAGTAGGGCTCCGGGAAAGCAGTTCTTC. Translating it yields CASSQSRAPGKQFF.

The chain uses TRBV12-3 or TRBV12-4 and TRBJ1-2; unclear D gene. Trimming stripped 6 bases from V and 2 bases from J, with 16 bases between. The CDR3 runs to 15 residues. The CDR3 loop is CASSIIQGQNYGYTF. The CDR3, as DNA: TGTGCCAGCAGCATAATCCAAGGCCAGAACTATGGCTACACCTTC.

The chain has TRBV3-1 and TRBJ2-1; the match to TRBD2 covers 14 bases. The CDR3 covers 16 residues. Trimming at V came to 4 bases and at J to 4 bases, leaving 3 bases not matched to a gene. Germline CDR1 is LGHDT and CDR2 is YNNKEL (reference sequence). CDR3 amino acids: CASSLGTSGGYNEQFF. CDR3 in DNA: TGTGCCAGCAGCCTCGGGACTAGCGGGGGTTACAATGAGCAGTTCTTC.

This clonotype was picked up one time. The V and J genes are TRBV29-1 and TRBJ2-7, with 9 bases lining up with TRBD1. After removal of 5 bases from V and 2 bases from J, the junction contained 4 bases not matched to a gene. This CDR3 has 13 residues. Per the germline V gene, CDR1 is SQVTM and CDR2 is ANQGSEA. The DNA of the CDR3 is TGCAGCGTTTCCGGGACAGGGACCTACGAGCAGTACTTC. It specifies CSVSGTGTYEQYF.

The chain combines TRBV10-3 with TRBJ2-2, with TRBD2 identical over 8 bases. CDR1 is ENHRY, CDR2 SYGVKD, per germline. Losses at the gene ends were 6 bases for V and 6 bases for J; bases not matched to a gene: 3. The CDR3 totals 13 residues. CDR3 sequence: CAISRTSPGELFF. The CDR3 nucleotides are TGTGCCATCAGCAGGACTAGCCCCGGGGAGCTGTTTTTT.

The chain uses TRBV7-2 and TRBJ1-1, with D possibly TRBD1 on 5 matching bases. V was cut by 5 bases and J by 1 base, with 11 bases left in between. The germline V gene has CDR1 SGHTA and CDR2 FQGNSA. CDR3 length: 14 amino acids. The CDR3 DNA reads as TGTGCCAGCAGCCCCTCCGGGGGGAACACTGAAGCTTTCTTT. It translates to CASSPSGGNTEAFF.

This rearrangement joins TRBV20-1 to TRBJ1-1; TRBD1 is a possible D gene (5 bases). This CDR3 comprises 12 residues. V lost 4 bases, J lost 3 bases, and 9 bases lay in between. Per germline, CDR1 DFQATT and CDR2 SNEGSKA (reference sequence). CDR3 coding DNA: TGCAGTGCTAAGGTGGGGGACACTGAAGCTTTCTTT. Encoded protein: CSAKVGDTEAFF.

The chain has TRBV20-1 and TRBJ2-7; TRBD2 is a possible D gene (6 bases). Trimming removed 3 bases at V and 3 bases at J, with 18 bases between. The length of the CDR3 is 15 residues. The germline V gene has CDR1 DFQATT and CDR2 SNEGSKA (reference sequence). The CDR3 DNA is TGCAGTGCTAGGGACTCCACTGGGGGGTTCTACGAGCAGTACGTC. Translated: CSARDSTGGFYEQYV.

The chain recombines TRBV5-4 with TRBJ2-3; D not resolved. The germline CDR1 and CDR2 sequences are SGHNT and YYREEE (reference sequence). The length of the CDR3 is 14 residues. Trimming took off 4 bases at V and 0 bases at J, with 9 bases between the two ends. CDR3 residues: CASSGIGSTDTQYF. The CDR3 DNA is TGTGCCAGCAGCGGGATAGGGAGCACAGATACGCAGTATTTT. The whole variable domain, filled in from reference TRBV5-4 and TRBJ2-3, reads ETGVTQSPTHLIKTRGQQVTLRCSSQSGHNTVSWYQQALGQGPQFIFQYYREEENGRGNFPPRFSGLQFPNYSSELNVNALELDDSALYLCASSGIGSTDTQYFGPGTRLTVL.

The chain uses TRBV9 and TRBJ2-2; a weak D match, TRBD2 (6 bases). V gave up 3 bases and J gave up 3 bases, with 12 bases separating them. This CDR3 is built from 15 residues. Germline V gives CDR1 SGDLS, CDR2 YYNGEE. The CDR3 nucleotides are TGTGCCAGCAGCGCACTTGGGGGGTACACCGGGGAGCTGTTTTTT. Translated: CASSALGGYTGELFF.

This clonotype was seen a few times. This chain links TRBV7-2 with TRBJ2-3; perhaps TRBD2 as D (5 bases). The CDR3 consists of 14 residues. Trimming removed 1 base at V and 5 bases at J, with 10 bases between. Germline CDR1 SGHTA, CDR2 FQGNSA. The DNA for the CDR3 is TGTGCCAGCAGCTTAGGGCTAGCAGTAGATACGCAGTATTTT. It translates to CASSLGLAVDTQYF.

This chain connects TRBV3-1 to TRBJ2-3; D remains unclear. This CDR3 contains 12 residues. The V end was cut by 1 base, the J end by 10 bases, with 9 bases between. Germline V gives CDR1 LGHDT, CDR2 YNNKEL (reference sequence). The CDR3, as DNA: TGTGCCAGCAGCCAAGCCTCGATGGCGCAGTATTTT. This sequence encodes CASSQASMAQYF.

V gene TRBV7-9 combines with J gene TRBJ1-6, with D possibly being TRBD1 (5 bases). The CDR3 spans 14 residues. The V gene's germline CDR1 is SEHNR and CDR2 FQNEAQ (reference sequence). The V gene lost 5 bases and the J gene lost 3 bases, with 8 bases spanning the gap. The CDR3 region has the DNA TGTGCCAGCAGCCGGACATTCTATAATTCACCCCTCCACTTT. It yields the protein CASSRTFYNSPLHF.

The V call is TRBV12-3 or TRBV12-4, the J call TRBJ1-5; TRBD1 might be the D (5 bases). With 2 bases removed from V and 0 bases from J, the gap between germline ends came to 17 bases. This CDR3 comprises 18 residues. In nucleotides, the CDR3 is TGTGCCAGCAGTTTATTCCCTGGGCTGGGGGATAGCAATCAGCCCCAGCATTTT. Its translation: CASSLFPGLGDSNQPQHF.

This chain links TRBV24-1 with TRBJ2-5; D is ambiguous. The germline V and J ends were trimmed by 4 bases and 2 bases, with 10 bases remaining between them. This CDR3 is built from 14 residues. Germline assignment: CDR1 KGHDR and CDR2 SFDVKD. CDR3: CATSDSGYQETQYF. The CDR3 DNA follows: TGTGCCACCAGTGACTCAGGATATCAAGAGACCCAGTACTTC.

DNA of the CDR3: TGTGCCAGCACCGCACAGGGGAATGAGTACGAGCAGTACGTC. Amino acid sequence: CASTAQGNEYEQYV. The chain carries TRBV5-6 and TRBJ2-7; 7 nucleotides align to TRBD1. CDR1 is SGHDT, CDR2 YYEEEE, per germline. The CDR3 extends over 14 amino acids. V lost 6 bases, J lost 4 bases, and 10 bases stayed unmatched.

The chain couples TRBV3-1 to TRBJ2-3; D uncertain. Trimming left V 1 base short and J 7 bases short, with 6 bases between. The CDR3 runs 12 residues. Per the germline V gene, CDR1 is LGHDT and CDR2 is YNNKEL (reference sequence). The CDR3 here is CASSQVENTQYF. DNA of the CDR3: TGTGCCAGCAGCCAAGTTGAAAATACGCAGTATTTT.

The chain employs TRBV30 and TRBJ1-4, with D uncertain. The CDR3 consists of 13 residues. Per germline, CDR1 GTSNPN and CDR2 SVGIG (reference sequence). V dropped 1 base and J dropped 4 bases, with 7 bases sitting between them. CDR3 nucleotide sequence: TGTGCCTGGAGTGGGGTTCTTAATGAAAAACTGTTTTTT. It is translated as CAWSGVLNEKLFF.

The rearrangement links TRBV5-8 to TRBJ2-2; D is perhaps TRBD1 (6 bases). The V gene lost 5 bases and the J gene lost 1 base, with 15 bases spanning the gap. Germline V gene lookup returns CDR1 SGHTS and CDR2 YDEGEE. This CDR3 is 16 amino acids long. DNA of the CDR3: TGTGCCAGCAGTCCCAGAGGGGGATTGAACACCGGGGAGCTGTTTTTT. Its translation: CASSPRGGLNTGELFF.

The rearrangement uses TRBV7-2 and TRBJ1-5; the D is unclear. CDR1 and CDR2 (germline): SGHTA, FQGNSA. The V and J ends lost 3 bases and 6 bases respectively, with 6 bases between them. This CDR3 contains 12 residues. CDR3: CASSFDFQPQHF. For the CDR3, the DNA is TGTGCCAGCAGCTTCGACTTTCAGCCCCAGCATTTT.

The V and J genes are TRBV3-1 and TRBJ1-2; unclear D gene. The CDR3 has 15 amino acids. Per the germline V gene, CDR1 is LGHDT and CDR2 is YNNKEL (reference sequence). Trimming removed 4 bases from V and 0 bases from J, with 12 bases in between. The CDR3 DNA follows: TGTGCCAGCAGCCCGCCGGGCAGCACTAACTATGGCTACACCTTC. This translates into CASSPPGSTNYGYTF.

The V call is TRBV3-1, the J call TRBJ2-7; 11 bases align to TRBD1. Germline CDR1 and CDR2: LGHDT and YNNKEL (reference sequence). V trimming: 2 bases; J trimming: 5 bases; junction bases outside the gene matches: 5. The CDR3 covers 15 residues. The CDR3 region has the DNA TGTGCCAGCAGCCAAATCCGGGACAGGGGGAACGAGCAGTACTTC. It yields the protein CASSQIRDRGNEQYF.

The chain combines TRBV14 with TRBJ2-5; D gene unclear. This CDR3 comprises 13 residues. V dropped 0 bases and J dropped 5 bases, with 7 bases sitting between them. Germline V gene sequence: CDR1 SGHDN, CDR2 FVKESK. The CDR3 reads CASSQDLWETQYF. The CDR3 region has the DNA TGTGCCAGCAGCCAAGATCTATGGGAGACCCAGTACTTC.

The rearrangement joins TRBV7-2 to TRBJ2-3; D possibly corresponds to TRBD2 (6 bases). Germline V gives CDR1 SGHTA, CDR2 FQGNSA. The CDR3 extends over 16 amino acids. V was pared by 5 bases and J by 0 bases, with 15 bases between. The CDR3 nucleotides read TGTGCCAGCAGCCCAGGACTACCGCCTAGCACAGATACGCAGTATTTT. This translates into CASSPGLPPSTDTQYF.

The gene calls are TRBV30 and TRBJ2-5; a weak D match, TRBD2 (6 bases). V gave up 2 bases and J gave up 5 bases, with 9 bases separating them. This CDR3 spans 12 amino acids. Germline lookup yields CDR1 GTSNPN and CDR2 SVGIG (reference sequence). The DNA for the CDR3 is TGTGCCTGGAGTACGGGGGAGGAGACCCAGTACTTC. It specifies CAWSTGEETQYF.

This clonotype was picked up one time. The rearrangement uses TRBV9 and TRBJ1-2; TRBD1 aligns across 7 bases. The CDR3 is 13 residues long. After removal of 4 bases from V and 6 bases from J, the junction contained 6 bases not matched to a gene. Germline V gives CDR1 SGDLS, CDR2 YYNGEE. CDR3 residues: CASSFDREDGYTF. In nucleotides, the CDR3 is TGTGCCAGCAGCTTTGACAGGGAGGATGGCTACACCTTC.